This TCR beta chain was observed in a study of low-dose radiotherapy and immunotherapy resistance in tumors. As for the study in general: A total of 6.5 Gy was given to Cohort 1 as 0.5 Gy per fraction every 2 weeks. Cohort 2 patients were irradiated with 1 Gy every two weeks, reaching 13 Gy over 26 weeks. The treatment that patients received was intravenous nivolumab 240 mg every two weeks plus ipilimumab 1 mg/kg every six weeks.

There are 15 residues in the CDR3. V shed 5 bases and J 7 bases; nucleotides not matched to a gene: 11. Primers used for first-strand cDNA, a TRAV- and TRBV-specific set, covered both alpha and beta chains. For amplifying TCRs, the PCR ran for about 19 cycles with Phusion, which was used together with a constant-region primer and the adapter on the V primers. TCRdb recomputed calls from the reads with MiXCR, one row per CDR3 protein. Of under 110,000 distinct CDR3 sequences in the sample, about 20% were seen once. The time point denotes: after trial treatment. The treatment was: LDRT plus nivolumab, ipilimumab, low-dose cyclophosphamide and aspirin (RACIN trial). Every donor was treated with nivolumab, ipilimumab, aspirin, low-dose cyclophosphamide and also low-dose radiotherapy.

V usage is TRBV12-3 or TRBV12-4 and J usage is TRBJ1-5, with 7 bases matching TRBD1. This clonotype was obtained from a male donor with prostate cancer. The sequencing here drew on PBMCs, taken after low-dose radiotherapy plus immunotherapy. The CDR3 is CASSHTGAPRQPQHF. The CDR3 DNA is TGTGCCAGCAGTCACACAGGGGCCCCGAGACAGCCCCAGCATTTT.